What follows are 7 T cell receptor beta chains derived from one specimen sequenced in a study. TCRdb processed the RT-PCR reads anew with MiXCR; each CDR3 protein has one entry. In the table there are approximately 720,000 distinct CDR3 sequences, approximately 15% of which are singletons. Sequenced input: memory CD4+ T cells from blood. The receptors originated from a female donor in good health, serving as a healthy control.

The chain recombines TRBV11-2 with TRBJ2-3, with D perhaps matching TRBD2 (6 bases). V was cut by 4 bases and J by 2 bases, with 10 bases left in between. The CDR3 has 14 residues. Germline V gene data show CDR1 as SGHAT and CDR2 as FQNNGV. The CDR3 loop reads CASSSEGFTDTQYF. The CDR3 DNA sequence: TGTGCCAGCAGCTCGGAGGGATTCACAGATACGCAGTATTTT.

This clonotype has a handful of counts. V gene TRBV20-1 combines with J gene TRBJ2-7; 11 bases match TRBD2. Germline CDR1 DFQATT, CDR2 SNEGSKA (reference sequence). The V and J ends lost 5 bases and 3 bases, in that order; junction bases with no gene match: 3. The CDR3 is made up of 13 amino acids. CDR3 sequence: CSAFTSGGYEQYF. CDR3 sequence (DNA): TGCAGTGCTTTTACTAGCGGGGGCTACGAGCAGTACTTC.

The sample holds a few counts of this clonotype. The chain joins TRBV20-1 to TRBJ2-3; D not certain. Trimming removed 4 bases from V and 0 bases from J, with 11 bases in between. Germline CDR1 is DFQATT and CDR2 is SNEGSKA (reference sequence). The CDR3 length is 14 residues. The CDR3 is CSATPLSSTDTQYF. The CDR3 nucleotides are TGCAGTGCTACCCCGCTATCAAGCACAGATACGCAGTATTTT.

In its sample, this clonotype was seen a few times. The CDR3 DNA reads TGCAGCGTCGATGGGACCACTGAAGCTTTCTTT. Translation: CSVDGTTEAFF. V usage is TRBV29-1 and J usage is TRBJ1-1; the D gene is possibly TRBD1 (5 bases). V lost 6 bases to trimming and J lost 4 bases, with 9 bases between them. Germline V gene data show CDR1 as SQVTM and CDR2 as ANQGSEA. CDR3 length equals 11 residues.

This clonotype was seen repeatedly, ten times or more. V usage is TRBV20-1 and J usage is TRBJ2-5, with D hard to call. V gave up 1 base and J gave up 5 bases, with 11 bases separating them. Looked up from germline, CDR1 is DFQATT and CDR2 is SNEGSKA (reference sequence). This CDR3 comprises 13 residues. CDR3 bases: TGCAGTGCTAGAGGCCCCACAACGGAGACCCAGTACTTC. It specifies CSARGPTTETQYF.

The rearrangement links TRBV7-2 to TRBJ2-3, with unresolved D. CDR1 is SGHTA and CDR2 is FQGNSA in the germline V gene. The CDR3 length is 11 residues. V lost 2 bases to trimming and J lost 8 bases, with 5 bases between them. The CDR3 DNA is TGTGCCAGCAGCTTAACGGGTACGCAGTATTTT. Protein product: CASSLTGTQYF.

This clonotype was seen ten or more times. The chain has TRBV6-5 and TRBJ2-2; a possible D gene is TRBD1 (6 bases). Trimming left V 5 bases short and J 8 bases short, with 24 bases between. The germline CDR1 and CDR2 sequences are MNHEY and SVGAGI. This CDR3 spans 17 amino acids. CDR3 sequence: CASSKSSGTTSLGELFF. The CDR3 nucleotides read TGTGCCAGCAGTAAATCTTCCGGGACAACTTCCTTGGGGGAGCTGTTTTTT.